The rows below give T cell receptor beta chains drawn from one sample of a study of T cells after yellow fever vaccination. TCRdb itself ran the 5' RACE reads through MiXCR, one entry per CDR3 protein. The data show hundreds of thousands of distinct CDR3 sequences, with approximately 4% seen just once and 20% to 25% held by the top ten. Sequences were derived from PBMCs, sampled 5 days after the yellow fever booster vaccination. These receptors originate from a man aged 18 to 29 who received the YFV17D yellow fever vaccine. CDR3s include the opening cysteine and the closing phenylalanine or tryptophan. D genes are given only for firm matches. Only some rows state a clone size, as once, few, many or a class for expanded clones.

CDR3aa: CASSQDPLAGNNEQFF; CDR3nt: TGCGCCAGCAGCCAAGACCCACTAGCGGGGAACAATGAGCAGTTCTTC; v_gene: TRBV4-3; abundance: few; j_gene: TRBJ2-1; d_gene: TRBD2
CDR3aa: CASSLRQGARDTQYF; CDR3nt: TGTGCCAGCAGCTTGCGACAGGGGGCGAGGGATACGCAGTATTTT; v_gene: TRBV7-2; abundance: few; j_gene: TRBJ2-3; d_gene: TRBD1
CDR3aa: CASSLSGGQRQPQHF; CDR3nt: TGCGCCAGCAGCTTGTCGGGAGGGCAACGCCAGCCCCAGCATTTT; v_gene: TRBV5-1; abundance: many; j_gene: TRBJ1-5; d_gene: -
CDR3aa: CASSRIKETQYF; CDR3nt: TGTGCCAGCAGCCGTATAAAAGAGACCCAGTACTTC; v_gene: TRBV12-3/TRBV12-4; abundance: -; j_gene: TRBJ2-5; d_gene: -
CDR3aa: CSVGSGMNNEQFF; CDR3nt: TGCAGCGTGGGGAGCGGGATGAACAATGAGCAGTTCTTC; v_gene: TRBV29-1; abundance: few; j_gene: TRBJ2-1; d_gene: TRBD2
CDR3aa: CASTQSRRNYGYTF; CDR3nt: TGTGCCAGCACCCAAAGCAGGCGAAACTATGGCTACACCTTC; v_gene: TRBV12-3/TRBV12-4; abundance: few; j_gene: TRBJ1-2; d_gene: -
CDR3aa: CASSFEHTEAFF; CDR3nt: TGCGCCAGCAGCTTTGAACACACTGAAGCTTTCTTT; v_gene: TRBV5-1; abundance: few; j_gene: TRBJ1-1; d_gene: -
CDR3aa: CASSLSRYNEQFF; CDR3nt: TGTGCCAGCAGTTTGTCCAGGTACAATGAGCAGTTCTTC; v_gene: TRBV12-3/TRBV12-4; abundance: many; j_gene: TRBJ2-1; d_gene: -
CDR3aa: CASTRGEGVGGYTF; CDR3nt: TGTGCCAGCACCCGAGGGGAGGGTGTGGGTGGCTACACCTTC; v_gene: TRBV27; abundance: few; j_gene: TRBJ1-2; d_gene: -
CDR3aa: CASTPQPGGNQPQHF; CDR3nt: TGTGCCAGCACCCCCCAGCCGGGAGGAAATCAGCCCCAGCATTTT; v_gene: TRBV12-3/TRBV12-4; abundance: -; j_gene: TRBJ1-5; d_gene: -
CDR3aa: CASSETYTHTSYGYTF; CDR3nt: TGCGCCAGCAGTGAGACCTACACACACACCTCATATGGCTACACCTTC; v_gene: TRBV10-2; abundance: many; j_gene: TRBJ1-2; d_gene: -
CDR3aa: CASSFSPGINTEAFF; CDR3nt: TGTGCCAGCAGTTTCTCGCCAGGCATAAACACTGAAGCTTTCTTT; v_gene: TRBV6-2/TRBV6-3; abundance: -; j_gene: TRBJ1-1; d_gene: -
CDR3aa: CSVTGASFYEQYF; CDR3nt: TGCAGCGTTACAGGTGCCTCCTTCTACGAGCAGTACTTC; v_gene: TRBV29-1; abundance: few; j_gene: TRBJ2-7; d_gene: -
CDR3aa: CASSPRGNGELFF; CDR3nt: TGTGCCAGCTCACCACGCGGTAACGGGGAGCTGTTTTTT; v_gene: TRBV18; abundance: -; j_gene: TRBJ2-2; d_gene: -
CDR3aa: CASSPPGPGGEETQYF; CDR3nt: TGCGCCAGCAGCCCTCCGGGCCCTGGAGGGGAAGAGACCCAGTACTTC; v_gene: TRBV5-1; abundance: -; j_gene: TRBJ2-5; d_gene: -
CDR3aa: CAWTTGTAYNSPLHF; CDR3nt: TGTGCCTGGACAACCGGGACAGCCTATAATTCACCCCTCCACTTT; v_gene: TRBV30; abundance: few; j_gene: TRBJ1-6; d_gene: TRBD1
CDR3aa: CASSSGTGPPRRAFF; CDR3nt: TGTGCCAGCAGCTCAGGTACCGGCCCCCCAAGGAGAGCTTTCTTT; v_gene: TRBV7-9; abundance: few; j_gene: TRBJ1-1; d_gene: -
CDR3aa: CASRQNNSPLHF; CDR3nt: TGCGCCAGTCGGCAGAATAATTCACCCCTCCACTTT; v_gene: TRBV10-2; abundance: -; j_gene: TRBJ1-6; d_gene: -
CDR3aa: CASSGPTGIFETQYF; CDR3nt: TGTGCCAGCAGCGGCCCGACAGGGATTTTTGAGACCCAGTACTTC; v_gene: TRBV28; abundance: few; j_gene: TRBJ2-5; d_gene: TRBD1
CDR3aa: CASRATGIETQYF; CDR3nt: TGTGCCAGCCGGGCGACAGGGATCGAGACCCAGTACTTC; v_gene: TRBV12-3/TRBV12-4; abundance: -; j_gene: TRBJ2-5; d_gene: TRBD1
CDR3aa: CASIGSHMNTEAFF; CDR3nt: TGTGCCAGCATAGGGAGCCATATGAACACTGAAGCTTTCTTT; v_gene: TRBV2; abundance: few; j_gene: TRBJ1-1; d_gene: -
CDR3aa: CSAPGTSGGLDTQYF; CDR3nt: TGCAGTGCTCCAGGGACTAGCGGGGGACTGGATACGCAGTATTTT; v_gene: TRBV20-1; abundance: -; j_gene: TRBJ2-3; d_gene: TRBD2
CDR3aa: CASSRGGRLSEAFF; CDR3nt: TGTGCCAGCTCCAGGGGGGGGCGACTATCTGAAGCTTTCTTT; v_gene: TRBV28; abundance: -; j_gene: TRBJ1-1; d_gene: TRBD1
CDR3aa: CASSLWSRLQDNEQFF; CDR3nt: TGCGCCAGCAGCTTGTGGAGCAGACTTCAGGACAATGAGCAGTTCTTC; v_gene: TRBV5-1; abundance: few; j_gene: TRBJ2-1; d_gene: -
CDR3aa: CASSPWTSGQNEQFF; CDR3nt: TGTGCCAGCAGTCCTTGGACTAGCGGCCAAAATGAGCAGTTCTTC; v_gene: TRBV27; abundance: -; j_gene: TRBJ2-1; d_gene: TRBD2
CDR3aa: CASSYSIIDSNYGYTF; CDR3nt: TGTGCAAGCAGTTACTCGATAATAGACTCAAACTATGGCTACACCTTC; v_gene: TRBV6-6; abundance: -; j_gene: TRBJ1-2; d_gene: -
CDR3aa: CASSLDGQRTQYF; CDR3nt: TGCGCCAGCAGCTTGGATGGACAGCGGACCCAGTACTTC; v_gene: TRBV5-1; abundance: few; j_gene: TRBJ2-5; d_gene: -
CDR3aa: CASSPGIMNTEAFF; CDR3nt: TGTGCCAGCAGCCCTGGGATTATGAACACTGAAGCTTTCTTT; v_gene: TRBV5-5; abundance: few; j_gene: TRBJ1-1; d_gene: -
CDR3aa: CSVKWESDTQYF; CDR3nt: TGCAGCGTTAAATGGGAGTCAGATACGCAGTATTTT; v_gene: TRBV29-1; abundance: few; j_gene: TRBJ2-3; d_gene: -
CDR3aa: CASLNLGGAYNEQFF; CDR3nt: TGCGCCAGCTTAAATTTGGGGGGGGCCTACAATGAGCAGTTCTTC; v_gene: TRBV4-1; abundance: few; j_gene: TRBJ2-1; d_gene: TRBD2
CDR3aa: CASTLQPTGTGANVLTF; CDR3nt: TGTGCCAGCACCCTTCAGCCAACAGGCACCGGGGCCAACGTCCTGACTTTC; v_gene: TRBV6-2/TRBV6-3; abundance: -; j_gene: TRBJ2-6; d_gene: -
CDR3aa: CSIPGPGDIQYF; CDR3nt: TGCAGCATTCCGGGACCAGGGGACATTCAGTACTTC; v_gene: TRBV20-1; abundance: many; j_gene: TRBJ2-4; d_gene: -
CDR3aa: CAIGREDSYNSPLHF; CDR3nt: TGTGCCATCGGAAGGGAGGACTCCTATAATTCACCCCTCCACTTT; v_gene: TRBV10-3; abundance: -; j_gene: TRBJ1-6; d_gene: -
CDR3aa: CASSFQYEQYF; CDR3nt: TGTGCCAGCAGCTTTCAATACGAGCAGTACTTC; v_gene: TRBV5-6; abundance: few; j_gene: TRBJ2-7; d_gene: -
CDR3aa: CASSLGGAGGYTF; CDR3nt: TGTGCCAGCAGCCTTGGGGGGGCTGGGGGCTACACCTTC; v_gene: TRBV3-1; abundance: many; j_gene: TRBJ1-2; d_gene: -
CDR3aa: CASSFSQSSEAFF; CDR3nt: TGTGCCAGCAGCTTTAGTCAGTCCTCTGAAGCTTTCTTT; v_gene: TRBV7-9; abundance: few; j_gene: TRBJ1-1; d_gene: -
CDR3aa: CASSVGSSLTEKLFF; CDR3nt: TGTGCCAGCAGCGTAGGGTCCAGCCTGACTGAAAAACTGTTTTTT; v_gene: TRBV9; abundance: -; j_gene: TRBJ1-4; d_gene: -
CDR3aa: CASSLAGFQPQHF; CDR3nt: TGTGCCAGCAGCTTAGCGGGCTTTCAGCCCCAGCATTTT; v_gene: TRBV7-6; abundance: few; j_gene: TRBJ1-5; d_gene: -
CDR3aa: CASRYTDDQHEQFF; CDR3nt: TGTGCCAGCAGATACACGGACGACCAGCATGAGCAGTTCTTC; v_gene: TRBV9; abundance: -; j_gene: TRBJ2-1; d_gene: -
CDR3aa: CSARDLSSYNEQFF; CDR3nt: TGCAGTGCTAGAGATCTGTCCAGCTACAATGAGCAGTTCTTC; v_gene: TRBV20-1; abundance: few; j_gene: TRBJ2-1; d_gene: -
CDR3aa: CASSIRAGSYEQYF; CDR3nt: TGTGCCAGTAGTATAAGGGCGGGGAGCTACGAGCAGTACTTC; v_gene: TRBV19; abundance: -; j_gene: TRBJ2-7; d_gene: -
CDR3aa: CASSRISGTGGDQPQHF; CDR3nt: TGTGCCAGCAGTCGAATATCCGGGACAGGGGGGGATCAGCCCCAGCATTTT; v_gene: TRBV6-5; abundance: many; j_gene: TRBJ1-5; d_gene: TRBD1
CDR3aa: CAWSVTLENINGYTF; CDR3nt: TGTGCCTGGAGTGTAACCCTGGAAAATATAAATGGCTACACCTTC; v_gene: TRBV30; abundance: many; j_gene: TRBJ1-2; d_gene: -
CDR3aa: CASSPGGGRATNEKLFF; CDR3nt: TGTGCCAGCAGCCCCGGCGGAGGGCGTGCAACTAATGAAAAACTGTTTTTT; v_gene: TRBV7-2; abundance: medium-sized; j_gene: TRBJ1-4; d_gene: -
CDR3aa: CASSLVPFASTDTQYF; CDR3nt: TGTGCCAGCAGCTTAGTGCCTTTCGCTAGCACAGATACGCAGTATTTT; v_gene: TRBV7-6; abundance: -; j_gene: TRBJ2-3; d_gene: -
CDR3aa: CASRTRGFF; CDR3nt: TGTGCCAGCCGGACAAGAGGGTTCTTC; v_gene: TRBV14; abundance: few; j_gene: TRBJ2-1; d_gene: -
CDR3aa: CASSVEGTGIYEQYF; CDR3nt: TGTGCCAGCAGCGTAGAGGGGACAGGGATATACGAGCAGTACTTC; v_gene: TRBV9; abundance: few; j_gene: TRBJ2-7; d_gene: TRBD1
CDR3aa: CSVEYKARMNTEAFF; CDR3nt: TGCAGCGTTGAATACAAGGCCAGAATGAACACTGAAGCTTTCTTT; v_gene: TRBV29-1; abundance: -; j_gene: TRBJ1-1; d_gene: -
CDR3aa: CASRALSSGPGTQYF; CDR3nt: TGTGCCAGCCGAGCCCTATCTAGCGGCCCCGGGACCCAGTACTTC; v_gene: TRBV27; abundance: -; j_gene: TRBJ2-5; d_gene: TRBD2
CDR3aa: CASSAEGHGYTF; CDR3nt: TGTGCCAGCAGCGCCGAGGGTCATGGCTACACCTTC; v_gene: TRBV7-6; abundance: few; j_gene: TRBJ1-2; d_gene: -
CDR3aa: CASSGVSSIDTEAFF; CDR3nt: TGTGCCAGCAGTGGTGTCAGTTCGATCGACACTGAAGCTTTCTTT; v_gene: TRBV6-1; abundance: few; j_gene: TRBJ1-1; d_gene: -
CDR3aa: CASSQITSVRGNPAFF; CDR3nt: TGTGCCAGCAGTCAAATAACGTCGGTCCGGGGGAATCCAGCTTTCTTT; v_gene: TRBV12-3/TRBV12-4; abundance: -; j_gene: TRBJ1-1; d_gene: -
CDR3aa: CASSPDSNYGYTF; CDR3nt: TGTGCCAGCAGCCCGGACAGCAACTATGGCTACACCTTC; v_gene: TRBV7-2; abundance: many; j_gene: TRBJ1-2; d_gene: -
CDR3aa: CASSPTGAGKYEQFF; CDR3nt: TGTGCCAGCTCACCGACGGGAGCGGGGAAATATGAGCAGTTCTTC; v_gene: TRBV18; abundance: -; j_gene: TRBJ2-1; d_gene: TRBD2
CDR3aa: CSVGGQGGFQNTEAFF; CDR3nt: TGCAGCGTTGGAGGGCAGGGGGGTTTCCAAAACACTGAAGCTTTCTTT; v_gene: TRBV29-1; abundance: -; j_gene: TRBJ1-1; d_gene: TRBD1
CDR3aa: CASSSGTAPSEDTQYF; CDR3nt: TGTGCCAGCAGTTCGGGGACAGCGCCCTCAGAGGATACGCAGTATTTT; v_gene: TRBV28; abundance: many; j_gene: TRBJ2-3; d_gene: TRBD1
CDR3aa: CATREDSDRDEQFF; CDR3nt: TGTGCCACCAGAGAGGACAGCGATAGGGATGAGCAGTTCTTC; v_gene: TRBV24-1; abundance: few; j_gene: TRBJ2-1; d_gene: -
CDR3aa: CASSNRDRGRSIPYEQYF; CDR3nt: TGTGCCAGCAGTAACCGGGACAGGGGGCGTAGTATCCCCTACGAGCAGTACTTC; v_gene: TRBV6-2/TRBV6-3; abundance: -; j_gene: TRBJ2-7; d_gene: TRBD1
CDR3aa: CASSTHLGPDTQYF; CDR3nt: TGCGCCAGCAGCACGCATCTGGGGCCAGATACGCAGTATTTT; v_gene: TRBV5-1; abundance: many; j_gene: TRBJ2-3; d_gene: -
CDR3aa: CASSQEGIGTVPGTEAFF; CDR3nt: TGCGCCAGCAGCCAAGAAGGAATAGGAACAGTCCCGGGCACTGAAGCTTTCTTT; v_gene: TRBV4-3; abundance: -; j_gene: TRBJ1-1; d_gene: -